The 25 T cell receptor beta chains presented below share a single source sample, sequenced in a study of technical replicates of blood from several donors. Sequencing used immunoSEQ multiplex PCR; TCRdb keeps in-frame clones, though not all of them. The sample records about 61,000 clones, about 96% being singletons. The sample was T cells isolated from PBMCs. All receptors come from a human donor in good health.

The rearrangement links TRBV5-1 to TRBJ1-2; D is undetermined. V lost 0 bases to trimming and J lost 5 bases, with 11 bases between them. Looked up from germline, CDR1 is SGHRS and CDR2 is YFSETQ. The CDR3 has 14 amino acids. DNA for the CDR3: TGCGCCAGCAGCTTGGAGTCGGAGACTTATGGCTACACCTTC. Translating it yields CASSLESETYGYTF.

This clone showed up just a few times. V gene TRBV5-4 combines with J gene TRBJ2-2, with D possibly matching TRBD1 (6 bases). The ends were cut back, 3 bases at V and 1 base at J, with 10 bases in the middle. The CDR3 is 15 amino acids. The germline V gene encodes CDR1 SGHNT and CDR2 YYREEE (reference sequence). The CDR3 region is CASSSPTGNTGELFF. The CDR3 DNA reads as TGTGCCAGCAGCTCACCGACAGGGAACACCGGGGAGCTGTTTTTT.

The CDR3, as DNA: TGTGCCAGCAGCCACCCAGGGATCAAGGCCTACAATGAGCAGTTCTTC. Its protein is CASSHPGIKAYNEQFF. The V and J genes are TRBV5-4 and TRBJ2-1; TRBD1 might be the D (5 bases). Germline CDR1 SGHNT, CDR2 YYREEE (reference sequence). Trimming shortened V by 4 bases and J by 2 bases, and 16 bases separated the two germline ends. The CDR3 has 16 residues.

This clone was counted a single time. The CDR3 DNA sequence: TGTGCCATCAGTGAATCGAAAATACTTGACAGGGACGAGCAGTACTTC. This encodes CAISESKILDRDEQYF. This chain links TRBV10-3 with TRBJ2-7, with 7 bases lining up with TRBD1. CDR3 length: 16 amino acids. V lost 3 bases to trimming and J lost 5 bases; unmatched junction nucleotides: 13. Germline CDR1 reads ENHRY; CDR2 reads SYGVKD.

The chain recombines TRBV4-1 with TRBJ2-2; TRBD2 is a possible D gene (6 bases). CDR1 is MGHRA and CDR2 is YSYEKL in the germline V gene. Trimming took 8 bases from V and 4 from J, leaving 14 bases between them. The CDR3 runs 14 residues. CDR3 loop: CASAKTSLTGELFF. In DNA, the CDR3 is TGCGCCAGCGCTAAGACTAGTCTCACCGGGGAGCTGTTTTTT.

This clone appeared once. The chain is built from TRBV5-4 and TRBJ1-1; D unclear. Looked up from germline, CDR1 is SGHNT and CDR2 is YYREEE (reference sequence). CDR3 length equals 12 residues. V shed 2 bases and J shed 7 bases, with 9 bases lying between them. For the CDR3, the DNA is TGTGCCAGCAGCTTCGGAGCGAATGAAGCTTTCTTT. Protein sequence: CASSFGANEAFF.

The genes are TRBV11-2 and TRBJ2-2, with 8 bases aligning to TRBD1. J was trimmed by 4 bases and V by 11 bases; bases with no gene match: 9. This CDR3 comprises 14 residues. Germline CDR1 reads SGHAT; CDR2 reads FQNNGV. The CDR3 DNA follows: TGTGCCGTCCGACAGGGGATCGCCACCGGGGAGCTGTTTTTT. Its protein is CAVRQGIATGELFF.

This clone was seen once. The chain employs TRBV4-1 and TRBJ2-5, with TRBD1 matching over 8 bases. V lost 4 bases and J lost 4; bases outside the gene matches: 8. The CDR3 is 15 amino acids. The germline V gene encodes CDR1 MGHRA and CDR2 YSYEKL. The CDR3 DNA sequence: TGCGCCAGCAGCCGGACAGGGTTGGTTCGAGAGACCCAGTACTTC. Amino acid sequence: CASSRTGLVRETQYF.

The chain has TRBV5-6 and TRBJ1-2, with D tentatively TRBD1 (6 bases). CDR1 is SGHDT, CDR2 YYEEEE, per germline. The CDR3 has 13 amino acids. V was clipped by 0 bases and J by 9 bases, with 12 bases between them. The CDR3: CASSLGQVSSYTF. The CDR3 DNA is TGTGCCAGCAGCTTGGGACAGGTTTCAAGCTACACCTTC.

In this sample, this clone turned up once. The gene calls are TRBV13 and TRBJ2-7; D perhaps matches TRBD1 (6 bases). This CDR3 has 15 residues. From germline, CDR1 is PRHDT and CDR2 FYEKMQ (reference sequence). Trimming stripped 2 bases from V and 0 bases from J, with 11 bases between. The CDR3 DNA reads as TGTGCCAGCAGCTTAAGGGACACGAGCTCCTACGAGCAGTACTTC. It yields the protein CASSLRDTSSYEQYF.

The chain recombines TRBV10-1 with TRBJ2-3; D perhaps matches TRBD2 (5 bases). Per the germline V gene, CDR1 is WNHNN and CDR2 is SYGVQD (reference sequence). V was cut by 3 bases and J by 0 bases, with 13 bases left in between. This CDR3 has 16 residues. The CDR3 reads CASSDSSRLSTDTQYF. The DNA for the CDR3 is TGCGCCAGCAGTGACTCAAGCCGACTAAGCACAGATACGCAGTATTTT.

V gene TRBV29-1 combines with J gene TRBJ1-4; maybe TRBD1 (5 bases). CDR1 is SQVTM and CDR2 is ANQGSEA in the germline V gene. The CDR3 loop spans 14 amino acids. The V and J ends lost 2 bases and 4 bases respectively, with 11 bases between them. In DNA, the CDR3 is TGCAGCGTTGAACAGGGCCTTGGTAATGAAAAACTGTTTTTT. Protein sequence: CSVEQGLGNEKLFF.

The rearrangement joins TRBV10-1 to TRBJ2-7; 9 nucleotides match TRBD2. CDR3 length: 15 residues. Germline CDR1 reads WNHNN; CDR2 reads SYGVQD (reference sequence). The V and J ends lost 2 bases and 2 bases, in that order; junction bases with no gene match: 4. The CDR3 here is CASSEGLAGPYEQYF. For the CDR3, the DNA is TGCGCCAGCAGTGAGGGGCTAGCGGGGCCCTACGAGCAGTACTTC.

V usage is TRBV19 and J usage is TRBJ2-2; 9 bases align to TRBD1. Germline assignment: CDR1 LNHDA and CDR2 SQIVND (reference sequence). V lost 7 bases to trimming and J lost 6 bases; unmatched junction nucleotides: 9. CDR3 size: 15 residues. The CDR3 coding sequence is TGTGCCAGTACCCGACAGGGGGGGGCAGCCGGGGAGCTGTTTTTT. Its protein product is CASTRQGGAAGELFF.

V usage is TRBV27 and J usage is TRBJ1-5, with 7 positions matching TRBD1. In germline, CDR1 is MNHEY, CDR2 SMNVEV (reference sequence). V shed 2 bases and J 2 bases; nucleotides not matched to a gene: 0. This CDR3 is built from 14 residues. CDR3 DNA: TGTGCCAGCAGTTTAGGGACAGGCAATCAGCCCCAGCATTTT. Protein: CASSLGTGNQPQHF.

The J gene is TRBJ2-7, the V gene TRBV5-1; D possibly corresponds to TRBD1 (5 bases). The germline gives CDR1 SGHRS, CDR2 YFSETQ. V was trimmed by 5 bases and J by 0 bases, leaving 15 bases between them. CDR3 length: 15 residues. The CDR3 loop reads CASSRSTVPSYEQYF. DNA of the CDR3: TGCGCCAGCAGTCGGTCGACAGTCCCCTCCTACGAGCAGTACTTC.

The chain links TRBV20-1 to TRBJ1-2; D unclear. V was shortened by 6 bases and J by 5 bases, with 10 bases between the two germline ends. This CDR3 has 11 amino acids. The germline V gene has CDR1 DFQATT and CDR2 SNEGSKA (reference sequence). This CDR3 is CSARREYGYTF. The CDR3 coding sequence is TGCAGTGCACGACGGGAGTATGGCTACACCTTC.

The V call is TRBV7-2, the J call TRBJ1-3, with D hard to call. CDR1 and CDR2 from the germline V gene are SGHTA and FQGNSA. V shed 5 bases and J shed 0 bases, with 11 bases lying between them. CDR3 size: 15 residues. As DNA, the CDR3 is TGTGCCAGCAGCCACGGAGTACTCTCTGGAAACACCATATATTTT. It translates to CASSHGVLSGNTIYF.

CDR3 sequence reads: CASSERGEYQPQHF. The CDR3 DNA is TGTGCCAGCAGTGAACGGGGGGAATATCAGCCCCAGCATTTT. The gene calls are TRBV25-1 and TRBJ1-5, with TRBD1 as a possible D gene (5 bases). V was shortened by 2 bases and J by 5 bases, with 10 bases between the two germline ends. The CDR3 totals 14 residues. CDR1 is MGHDK and CDR2 is SYGVNS in the germline V gene.

J is TRBJ2-7 and V is TRBV5-1; D perhaps matches TRBD1 (6 bases). V lost 10 bases, J lost 1 base, and 18 bases lay in between. Germline values: CDR1 SGHRS, CDR2 YFSETQ. The CDR3 covers 14 residues. For the CDR3, the DNA is TGCGCCCACCAAGGGCAGGGGCCTTCCTACGAGCAGTACTTC. It is translated as CAHQGQGPSYEQYF.

V gene TRBV29-1 combines with J gene TRBJ2-3; TRBD2 matches 9 bases. CDR1 and CDR2 (germline): SQVTM, ANQGSEA. Losses at the gene ends were 7 bases for V and 2 bases for J; bases not matched to a gene: 4. The CDR3 sequence is 13 residues long. This CDR3 is CSAERGATDTQYF. The CDR3 DNA sequence: TGCAGCGCGGAGCGGGGGGCCACAGATACGCAGTATTTT.

The rearrangement joins TRBV6-5 to TRBJ2-2, with a tentative D call TRBD1 (6 bases). CDR3 length: 16 residues. V was pared by 0 bases and J by 3 bases, with 11 bases between. The V gene's germline CDR1 is MNHEY and CDR2 SVGAGI. DNA for the CDR3: TGTGCCAGCAGTTACTCGAGGGACATCTACACCGGGGAGCTGTTTTTT. This gives the protein CASSYSRDIYTGELFF.

The chain uses TRBV15 and TRBJ2-1, with D possibly TRBD1 on 6 matching bases. The germline V and J ends were trimmed by 0 bases and 8 bases, with 14 bases remaining between them. Germline-derived CDR1 and CDR2 are LNHNV and YYDKDF (reference sequence). The CDR3 runs to 15 residues. CDR3 nucleotide sequence: TGTGCCACCAGCAGAGACAACAGGGCGTCCGATGAGCAGTTCTTC. Its translation: CATSRDNRASDEQFF.

The rearrangement uses TRBV2 and TRBJ2-1; 9 bases match TRBD1. The CDR3 totals 17 residues. J was trimmed by 0 bases and V by 11 bases; bases with no gene match: 14. Germline V gives CDR1 SNHLY, CDR2 FYNNEI. CDR3 loop: CAGLAGQGSSSYNEQFF. The CDR3 DNA sequence: TGTGCCGGCCTCGCGGGACAGGGTTCGAGCTCCTACAATGAGCAGTTCTTC.

V is TRBV11-2 and J is TRBJ2-3; 7 nucleotides match TRBD2. J lost 4 bases, V lost 3 bases, and 10 bases had no gene match. CDR3 size: 16 residues. The germline CDR1 and CDR2 sequences are SGHAT and FQNNGV. The CDR3 DNA is TGTGCCAGCAGCTTTGCGGGGGACGAGGTCGCAGATACGCAGTATTTT. As protein: CASSFAGDEVADTQYF.